Listed here is a single T cell receptor beta chain. This entry comes from a study of blood T cell repertoires in COVID-19. For the study at large: Spain, Italy and the United States supplied samples that represented acute and convalescent COVID-19. PBMCs, B-cell-depleted T cells, or T cells provided the cDNA or gDNA that made up the material.

As handled by the study authors: Estimated nucleated cell counts came from reference gene primer amplification. Libraries were prepared by immunoSEQ multiplex PCR; TCRdb keeps only in-frame clonotypes and omits some of them. That table supplies the V and J calls and clone size; D and trimming were determined from the DNA. Found here are 150,000 or so clones, around 83% of them singletons; the top ten hold 25% to 35%. Germline V gene lookup returns CDR1 LNHDA and CDR2 SQIVND (reference sequence). Trimming stripped 7 bases from V and 1 base from J, with 13 bases between. There are 14 residues in the CDR3.

The sequence was obtained from an older woman with acute or convalescent COVID-19. The rearrangement uses TRBV19 and TRBJ1-1; possibly TRBD1 for D (5 bases). The sequenced material came from peripheral blood. Here the CDR3 reads CASTQPGKNTEAFF. CDR3 DNA: TGTGCCAGTACCCAGCCAGGGAAGAACACTGAAGCTTTCTTT.